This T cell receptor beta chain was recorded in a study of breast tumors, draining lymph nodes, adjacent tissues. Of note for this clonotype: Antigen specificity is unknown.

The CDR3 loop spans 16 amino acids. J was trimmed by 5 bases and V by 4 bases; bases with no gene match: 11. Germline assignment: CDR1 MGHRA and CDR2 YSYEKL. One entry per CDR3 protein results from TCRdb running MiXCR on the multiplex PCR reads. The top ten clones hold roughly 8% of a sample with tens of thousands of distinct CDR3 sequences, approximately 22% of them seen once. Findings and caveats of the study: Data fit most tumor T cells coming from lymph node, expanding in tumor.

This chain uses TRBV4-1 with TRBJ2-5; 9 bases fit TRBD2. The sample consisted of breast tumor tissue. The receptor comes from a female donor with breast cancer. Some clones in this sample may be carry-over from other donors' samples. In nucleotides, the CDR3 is TGCGCCAGCAGCCCCCGGGACGCAAGCGGGAGGGAGACCCAGTACTTC. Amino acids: CASSPRDASGRETQYF.